The clone carrying this TCR beta chain was recorded a few times. The antigen is undetermined. The record originates from a study of identical twins. TCRdb reanalysed the 5' RACE reads using MiXCR and keeps one entry per CDR3 protein. The sample yields roughly 1.6 million distinct CDR3 sequences, roughly 35% seen once. CDR1 and CDR2 (germline): MGHRA, YSYEKL. V gave up 4 bases and J gave up 2 bases; unmatched junction bases: 16. The CDR3 has 19 amino acids. Findings of the study overall: There was more out-of-frame TCR alpha sharing in monozygotic twins than models estimated. Sequences that were out-of-frame, alpha and twin-shared displayed an excess of low generation probability. Weaker excess twin sharing was seen among beta out-of-frame sequences.

This receptor was identified in a newborn girl in good health. Sequencing was performed on cord blood. The chain employs TRBV4-1 and TRBJ2-2, with 7 bases that match TRBD2. The CDR3 here is CASSPMGFAGGSNTGELFF. In DNA, the CDR3 is TGCGCCAGCAGCCCAATGGGGTTCGCCGGGGGGTCAAACACCGGGGAGCTGTTTTTT.